This T cell receptor beta chain was recovered during a study of blood T cell repertoires in COVID-19 (dated by TCRdb to about 2020). Looking at the study overall: Samples covering the acute and convalescent phases of COVID-19 were provided by collaborators in the United States, Italy and Spain. The material from the prospective study consisted of cDNA or gDNA derived from T cells, B-cell-depleted T cells, or PBMCs. Deeply sampled blood TCRbeta repertoires from subjects exposed to, actively infected with, or recovered from COVID-19 were included in the dataset. A freely available public database, intended as a resource for researchers studying the immune response to SARS-CoV-2, is where the repertoires were released. Samples came from the ongoing ImmuneRACE study (first 160 participants) plus 1,254 subjects from 6 global collaborators. A de-identified subject ID, COVID-19 status, age in years and sex were almost always included in the sample metadata. Where HLA class I and class II types were available, the types were taken from metadata supplied by the sample provider, not from assay-based typing.

The paper as a whole reports these results and caveats: The amount of clinical and demographic metadata varied by source and participant and was provided uncurated.

CDR1 and CDR2, per the germline V gene, are SGDLS and YYNGEE. V ends up 0 bases short and J 4 bases short, with an unmatched junction base count of 0. The CDR3 starts with the cysteine, ends with the phenylalanine, and has 14 residues. Just CDR3 DNA is preserved here, 42 bases in frame from base 1. On this clone: Its binding antigen is unknown. Base qualities are not provided; no much larger clone lies one nucleotide away.

The immunoSEQ Assay, a bias-controlled multiplex PCR, was used to amplify TCRbeta CDR3 regions from genomic DNA. Turning to the authors' computational methods: Nucleated cell counts per sample were estimated from amplification of reference gene primers within the assay. To quantify the absolute abundance of each unique TCRbeta CDR3 rearrangement, sequence reads were collapsed and filtered. For each sample, productive Simpson clonality was calculated as the square root of Simpson's diversity index across productive rearrangements. Sourced from immuneACCESS, this table was stored by TCRdb with only in-frame sequences that have V and J called. A share of the clones is absent; for the studies checked, an unresolved V gene accounts for under half, and the remainder has no known explanation. V, J and clone size are taken as reported in that table, and D and trimming were inferred from the DNA itself. Here the sample has approximately 44,000 clones; over 75% occur a single time. The top ten clones comprise approximately 1.5% of the sample.

The collaborating institutions used their own protocols to collect whole blood in K2EDTA tubes. For TCRbeta analysis, collaborators shipped samples as frozen whole blood, isolated PBMCs, or DNA extracted from either of those sample types. The chain couples TRBV9 to TRBJ1-4; 7 central bases correspond to TRBD1. The clonotype comes from a woman between 40 and 50 years old with acute or convalescent COVID-19. The specimen sequenced was peripheral blood. The sequence in DNA is TGTGCCAGCAGCGTAGGACAGGGTAATGAAAAACTGTTTTTT. The resulting protein is CASSVGQGNEKLFF. Full variable domain (CDR3 extended with the reference TRBV9 and TRBJ1-4 proteins): DSGVTQTPKHLITATGQRVTLRCSPRSGDLSVYWYQQSLDQGLQFLIQYYNGEERAKGNILERFSAQQFPDLHSELNLSSLELGDSALYFCASSVGQGNEKLFFGSGTQLSVL.